The rows below give T cell receptor beta chains drawn from one sample of a study of T cell responses to AZD1222 COVID-19 vaccine. Clones were sequenced by immunoSEQ multiplex PCR, and TCRdb holds only the in-frame ones, with some missing. The table shows some 140,000 clones, with 84% occurring only once. The material sequenced was peripheral blood, taken on day 0 of AZD1222 vaccination. Every receptor here comes from an adult in good health. Both conserved end residues are part of each CDR3. D genes are given only for firm matches. Size tells how often a clone was seen (once, few, many) or the class of an expanded clone, and some rows leave it out.

TRBD1	TRBV6-2/TRBV6-3	.	TRBJ2-7	TGTGCCAGCAGTGGTGACGTAGGACAGGCCTACGAGCAGTACTTC	CASSGDVGQAYEQYF
.	TRBV7-8	few	TRBJ1-1	TGTGCCAGCAGCTTAAGGGAGGACGGGAACACTGAAGCTTTCTTT	CASSLREDGNTEAFF
.	TRBV5-4	.	TRBJ1-2	TGTGCCAGCAGCTTGGGTGAGGGGGTATCTGATGGCTACACCTTC	CASSLGEGVSDGYTF
.	TRBV7-2	.	TRBJ1-5	TGTGCCAGCAGCTTATACGCTAGCAATCAGCCCCAGCATTTT	CASSLYASNQPQHF
TRBD1	TRBV2	.	TRBJ1-2	TGTGCCGGAAGAAGGGACAGCGACCTAATCTATGGCTACACCTTC	CAGRRDSDLIYGYTF
.	TRBV5-6	.	TRBJ1-1	TGTGCCAGCAGCTTCGGGGGGATCGGGATGAACACTGAAGCTTTCTTT	CASSFGGIGMNTEAFF
.	TRBV3-1/TRBV3-2	.	TRBJ1-4	TGTGCCAGCAGCCCCTATCTAACTAATGAAAAACTGTTTTTT	CASSPYLTNEKLFF
TRBD1	TRBV18	.	TRBJ1-1	TGTGCCAGCTCATGGGACAGGAACACTGAAGCTTTCTTT	CASSWDRNTEAFF
TRBD1	TRBV7-9	.	TRBJ1-6	TGTGCCAGCAGCTCCGGGGACAGCAATAATTCACCCCTCCACTTT	CASSSGDSNNSPLHF
.	TRBV28	.	TRBJ2-3	TGTGCCAGCAGTTCTGGGACACCCCCTCAGTATTTT	CASSSGTPPQYF
.	TRBV19	.	TRBJ1-1	TGTGCCAGTAGTCGACAGGAGAACACTGAAGCTTTCTTT	CASSRQENTEAFF
.	TRBV30	.	TRBJ1-5	TGTGCCTGGGCGGGGGACGGCAATCAGCCCCAGCATTTT	CAWAGDGNQPQHF
.	TRBV19	.	TRBJ1-3	TGTGCCAGTAGTGGGAGGGCGGGCGTTGGAAACACCATATATTTT	CASSGRAGVGNTIYF
.	TRBV3-1/TRBV3-2	.	TRBJ2-7	TGTGCCAGCAGCCGCGCCCCGCCGCTGGACTCCCTTGGCTGGCCCGAGCAGTACTTC	CASSRAPPLDSLGWPEQYF
.	TRBV27	.	TRBJ1-6	TGTGCCAGCGCCAACCCAGATGGCGTCTCTAGCGTCAATTCACCCCTCCACTTT	CASANPDGVSSVNSPLHF
TRBD2	TRBV28	.	TRBJ2-1	TGTGCCAGCAGGGTTACCGCGGGGGGCTCCTACAATGAGCAGTTCTTC	CASRVTAGGSYNEQFF
.	TRBV19	.	TRBJ2-2	TGTGCCAGCGAGACATCGACAGTCACCGGGGAGCTGTTTTTT	CASETSTVTGELFF
.	TRBV9	.	TRBJ2-5	TGTGCCAGCAGCGCAGGACAGATCTGGCAAGAGACCCAGTACTTC	CASSAGQIWQETQYF
TRBD1	TRBV19	.	TRBJ1-6	TGTGCCAGTAGCATGGGGACAGGGTTTAATAATTCACCCCTCCACTTT	CASSMGTGFNNSPLHF
.	TRBV28	.	TRBJ1-1	TGTGCCAGCAGTCACTTCGGGGGGTACAGGGAGGACACTGAAGCTTTCTTT	CASSHFGGYREDTEAFF
.	TRBV2	.	TRBJ1-1	TGTGCCAGCAGCGTAGACACTGAAGCTTTCTTT	CASSVDTEAFF
.	TRBV6-5	.	TRBJ1-3	TGTGCCAGCAGTTCCGATCTAGACTACTCTGGAAACACCATATATTTT	CASSSDLDYSGNTIYF
.	TRBV7-2	.	TRBJ1-1	TGTGCCAGCAGCTTCACGGGGGGGACTGAAGCTTTCTTT	CASSFTGGTEAFF
TRBD2	TRBV30	.	TRBJ2-3	TGTGCCTGGGGGCCGGGACTAGCGGGGGGACCCGAGGCGCAGTATTTT	CAWGPGLAGGPEAQYF
.	TRBV5-6	few	TRBJ1-5	TGTGCCAGCAGCCGTATGGACACAAGCAATCAGCCCCAGCATTTT	CASSRMDTSNQPQHF
TRBD1	TRBV5-1	.	TRBJ2-3	TGCGCCAGCAGCTGGGGACAGTTTAACACAGATACGCAGTATTTT	CASSWGQFNTDTQYF
.	TRBV5-4	once	TRBJ2-1	TGTGCCAGCAGCTTGGTGACAAGCTCCTACAATGAGCAGTTCTTC	CASSLVTSSYNEQFF
TRBD2	TRBV30	.	TRBJ2-3	TGTGCCTGCCCAGCGGGGGGGCGGACAGATACGCAGTATTTT	CACPAGGRTDTQYF
.	TRBV5-1	.	TRBJ2-7	TGCGCCAGCAGCTTGGACAGATCCTACGAGCAGTACTTC	CASSLDRSYEQYF
.	TRBV20-1	.	TRBJ1-1	TGCAGTGCTAGTCCGCAATTGGAAGCTTTCTTT	CSASPQLEAFF
TRBD2	TRBV19	.	TRBJ2-7	TGTGCCAGTCTAGCGGGGGGACCTCCCTACGAGCAGTACTTC	CASLAGGPPYEQYF
.	TRBV6-5	.	TRBJ1-1	TGTGCCAGCAGTTACCCACCGACAGTCTACAGTGAAGCTTTCTTT	CASSYPPTVYSEAFF
TRBD1	TRBV5-1	few	TRBJ2-7	TGCGCCAGCAGCCTTCCGGGACAGGGCTACGAGCAGTACTTC	CASSLPGQGYEQYF
.	TRBV12-3/TRBV12-4	.	TRBJ1-3	TGTGCCAGCAGTTTTGCTGGAAACACCATATATTTT	CASSFAGNTIYF
.	TRBV7-2	.	TRBJ1-6	TGTGCCAGCAGCTACAGGGACGGATCGGCTTCACCCCTCCACTTT	CASSYRDGSASPLHF
.	TRBV5-1	.	TRBJ1-1	TGCGCCAGCAGCTTCTCCGGGACTTTGGGAGAAGCTTTCTTT	CASSFSGTLGEAFF
.	TRBV29-1	.	TRBJ1-2	TGCAGCGTTGAAGGTGCGGCCTATAGCTACACCTTC	CSVEGAAYSYTF
.	TRBV19	few	TRBJ1-1	TGTGCCAGTAGTCGGGGGGTGGAAGCTTTCTTT	CASSRGVEAFF
.	TRBV7-2	.	TRBJ1-6	TGTGCCAGCAGCTTAGACGGGGTAGCGGATTCACCCCTCCACTTT	CASSLDGVADSPLHF
.	TRBV27	.	TRBJ2-1	TGTGCCAGCAGTTTATCCCCCGACAGGTCCCCCTACAATGAGCAGTTCTTC	CASSLSPDRSPYNEQFF
TRBD1	TRBV28	.	TRBJ1-2	TGTGCCAGCAGTCTCGACAGGGATGGCTACACCTTC	CASSLDRDGYTF
.	TRBV24-1	.	TRBJ2-1	TGTGCCAGAAAAAACGACTACCCCAATTACAATGAGCAGTTCTTC	CARKNDYPNYNEQFF
TRBD1	TRBV28	.	TRBJ1-1	TGTGCCAGCAGTTTACAGGGGGGAAGCACTGAAGCTTTCTTT	CASSLQGGSTEAFF
TRBD1	TRBV3-1/TRBV3-2	.	TRBJ1-1	TGTGCCAGCAGCCAGGGGTCAGGGGGCAGCGTAACTGAAGCTTTCTTT	CASSQGSGGSVTEAFF
TRBD1	TRBV14	medium-sized	TRBJ2-1	TGTGCCAGCAGCCAAGATGGGGACAGGGTGAGGAATGAGCAGTTCTTC	CASSQDGDRVRNEQFF
.	TRBV5-1	.	TRBJ2-2	TGCGCTACCGCCCTAGGGCAGGGCTGGACCGGGGAGCTGTTTTTT	CATALGQGWTGELFF
.	TRBV30	.	TRBJ1-4	TGTGCCTGGAGTGTGGTAAATGAAAAACTGTTTTTT	CAWSVVNEKLFF
TRBD1	TRBV6-5	.	TRBJ1-5	TGTGCCAGCAGCTTACAGGGGGGCAATCAGCCCCAGCATTTT	CASSLQGGNQPQHF
.	TRBV2	once	TRBJ2-4	TGTGCCAGCAAAGGAGACACAGCCAAAAACATTCAGTACTTC	CASKGDTAKNIQYF
.	TRBV29-1	.	TRBJ2-5	TGCAGCGTTGCCTTCGGACGCCGACAAGAGACCCAGTACTTC	CSVAFGRRQETQYF
.	TRBV2	.	TRBJ2-4	TGTGCCAGCAGTGAACTTCTCGCCAAAAACATTCAGTACTTC	CASSELLAKNIQYF
.	TRBV2	.	TRBJ1-3	TGTGCCAGCACGTCCGGAGTCTCTGGAAACACCATATATTTT	CASTSGVSGNTIYF
TRBD1	TRBV2	.	TRBJ1-1	TGTGCCAGCAGCGAGACAGGGGTGGGCACTGAAGCTTTCTTT	CASSETGVGTEAFF
.	TRBV7-3	.	TRBJ2-1	TGTGCCAGCAGCCCACAGGGGAGGAATGAGCAGTTCTTC	CASSPQGRNEQFF
TRBD2	TRBV7-7	.	TRBJ2-5	TGTGCTAGCAGCGCCATCAGCGGGGGGGGGCGAGAGACCCAGTACTTC	CASSAISGGGRETQYF
TRBD1	TRBV5-1	.	TRBJ1-5	TGCGCCAGCAGTCCCGGACAGGGAGGCAATCAGCCCCAGCATTTT	CASSPGQGGNQPQHF
.	TRBV28	.	TRBJ2-1	TGTGCCAGCACCGGACGCTCCTACAATGAGCAGTTCTTC	CASTGRSYNEQFF
.	TRBV2	.	TRBJ1-2	TGTGCCAGCAAACAGGGTGGAAATGGCTACACCTTC	CASKQGGNGYTF
.	TRBV14	few	TRBJ1-1	TGTGCCACCGAAGGTCCCCGAGGCACTGAAGCTTTCTTT	CATEGPRGTEAFF
TRBD1	TRBV5-1	.	TRBJ1-2	TGCGCCAGCAGCCGCCAGCCGGGACAGATCAACTATGGCTACACCTTC	CASSRQPGQINYGYTF